This entry features one T cell receptor beta chain sequence. This sample was taken from a study of blood T cell repertoires in COVID-19. Only in-frame clones appear in the TCRdb table, and some are missing; sequencing was by immunoSEQ multiplex PCR. The sample includes around 170,000 clones, around 83% of them seen just once. The CDR3 runs to 13 residues. Deletions cut 8 bases from V and 6 bases from J, with 16 bases between. Germline V lookup: CDR1 MDHEN, CDR2 SYDVKM. Sample: peripheral blood. V usage is TRBV28 and J usage is TRBJ1-2; no firm D call. The origin of this receptor is a human donor in a cohort sampled during active COVID-19. For the CDR3, the DNA is TGTGCCAGCCGAAACCGGGTGAGAGATGGCTACACCTTC. This gives the protein CASRNRVRDGYTF.